This T cell receptor (beta chain) was retrieved from a study of radiation and T cells in renal cell carcinoma. The overall study: Nephrectomy followed 15 Gy stereotactic body radiation by 4 weeks.

With 0 bases clipped from V and 6 bases from J, the junction kept 5 bases outside the gene matches. CDR1 and CDR2 (germline): SGDLS, YYNGEE. The CDR3 contains 16 residues. The time point here: baseline pretreatment blood. Treatment noted: 15 Gy SBRT to primary tumor, nephrectomy 4 weeks later. Radiation-treated patients gave blood at baseline, week 2 and week 4. Measured with immunoSEQ multiplex PCR; TCRdb has only the in-frame clones, and not every one. The sample carries 130,000 to 150,000 clones, less than 90% recorded once. The sequence was collected from a woman in her 70s with renal cell carcinoma. The sample was blood, taken from a patient whose treatment included radiotherapy and nephrectomy. The chain joins TRBV9 to TRBJ2-7; TRBD2 matches 14 bases. The CDR3 protein is CASSVGTSGGPGEQYF. CDR3 DNA: TGTGCCAGCAGCGTAGGGACTAGCGGGGGGCCGGGCGAGCAGTACTTC.